The present TCR beta chain was sequenced within a study of post-analysis software for immune sequencing data. General study points: With TRBV5-6, TRBV5-1 and TRBV20-1 included, 4 to 6 TRBV segments were more frequent in patients than in controls.

This CDR3 region has 14 residues. CDR1 is MNHEY and CDR2 is SMNVEV in the germline V gene (reference sequence). The authors incorporated unique molecular identifiers into the TCR beta cDNA libraries. Using its own MiXCR run on the PCR reads, TCRdb lists one record per CDR3 protein. Of about 620,000 distinct CDR3 sequences in the sample, 40% to 50% are singletons; the top ten hold 1.5% to 2%. This clonotype was seen more than once but under ten times. What it recognizes is unknown. An end of the junction does not agree with germline; a read error may underlie this. The sequence derives from a girl aged 10 to 17 with multiple sclerosis. What was sequenced was blood. V gene TRBV27 combines with J gene TRBJ2-7; 10 bases map to TRBD2. The CDR3 loop is CASSLRLAGYERYF. DNA for the CDR3: TGTGCCAGCAGTTTAAGACTAGCGGGCTACGAGCGGTACTTC.